This TCR beta chain was captured in a study of blood T cell repertoires in COVID-19. Overall study context: COVID-19 samples from acute and convalescent phases originated in the United States, Italy and Spain. The cDNA or gDNA used as material had been derived from T cells, B-cell-depleted T cells, or PBMCs.

Germline loops: CDR1 GTSNPN, CDR2 SVGIG (reference sequence). Trimming removed 0 bases at V and 0 bases at J, with 12 bases between. The CDR3 extends over 16 amino acids. How the authors handled the data: For nucleated cells, counts were estimated from reference gene primer amplification. The method was immunoSEQ multiplex PCR; TCRdb's version includes in-frame clones alone and lacks a portion of them. V, J and clone size were drawn from that table, and D and trimming were deduced from the DNA. The data show 140,000 to 150,000 clones, with 85% to 90% seen just once and roughly 2.9% held by the top ten.

This TCR derives from a man between 60 and 70 years old with active or convalescent COVID-19. The chain uses TRBV30 and TRBJ1-3, with D perhaps TRBD1 (5 bases). The sequencing sample was made of peripheral blood. CDR3 coding DNA: TGTGCCTGGAGTGTAGTGGGGCCCAACTCTGGAAACACCATATATTTT. This codes for CAWSVVGPNSGNTIYF. Full variable domain (outside the CDR3, taken from reference TRBV30 and TRBJ1-3): SQTIHQWPATLVQPVGSPLSLECTVEGTSNPNLYWYRQAAGRGLQLLFYSVGIGQISSEVPQNLSASRPQDRQFILSSKKLLLSDSGFYLCAWSVVGPNSGNTIYFGEGSWLTVV.